Shown below are 17 T cell receptor beta chains from a single sample sequenced in a study of T cell responses to AZD1222 COVID-19 vaccine. TCRdb's copy holds only in-frame clones and misses some; the assay was immunoSEQ multiplex PCR. The table shows around 130,000 clones, with over 85% occurring only once. The specimen was peripheral blood, collected on day 0 of AZD1222 vaccination. The receptors were gathered from an adult in good health.

The chain is built from TRBV5-6 and TRBJ2-7, with D maybe TRBD2 (5 bases). Germline V lookup: CDR1 SGHDT, CDR2 YYEEEE. The CDR3 contains 15 residues. The V end was cut by 0 bases, the J end by 7 bases, with 17 bases between. In DNA, the CDR3 is TGTGCCAGCAGCTTGGTTGAGGGTTCTCTGTGGGAGCAGTACTTC. Translated: CASSLVEGSLWEQYF.

V and J are TRBV18 and TRBJ2-7; TRBD1 matches 7 bases. Trimming removed 7 bases from V and 1 base from J; junction bases left unmatched: 7. The CDR3 consists of 14 residues. Germline lookup yields CDR1 KGHSH and CDR2 LQKENI. The DNA for the CDR3 is TGTGCCAGCTTCCCCGGGACAGATTCCTACGAGCAGTACTTC. Its translation is CASFPGTDSYEQYF.

The chain's CDR3 is CASSLAHLETQYF. CDR3 DNA sequence: TGTGCCAGCAGTTTAGCCCATCTGGAGACCCAGTACTTC. This chain uses TRBV12-3 or TRBV12-4 with TRBJ2-5; the D is unclear. Trimming shortened V by 0 bases and J by 5 bases, and 7 bases separated the two germline ends. The CDR3 loop spans 13 amino acids.

The chain combines TRBV19 with TRBJ2-2; 9 bases align to TRBD1. There are 17 residues in the CDR3. Germline V gene sequence: CDR1 LNHDA, CDR2 SQIVND (reference sequence). V shed 5 bases and J 5 bases; nucleotides not matched to a gene: 12. The CDR3 coding sequence is TGTGCCAGTAGTTTCCTTCACAGGGGGCTAGGGACCGGGGAGCTGTTTTTT. Encoded protein: CASSFLHRGLGTGELFF.

This chain links TRBV19 with TRBJ1-6; D call uncertain. The germline gives CDR1 LNHDA, CDR2 SQIVND (reference sequence). Trimming removed 5 bases from V and 3 bases from J, with 5 bases in between. This CDR3 spans 13 amino acids. CDR3 nucleotides: TGTGCCAGTAGTTTCGGCTATAATTCACCCCTCCACTTT. It encodes CASSFGYNSPLHF. The entire variable domain, with the rest obtained from reference TRBV19 and TRBJ1-6, is as follows: DGGITQSPKYLFRKEGQNVTLSCEQNLNHDAMYWYRQDPGQGLRLIYYSQIVNDFQKGDIAEGYSVSREKKESFPLTVTSAQKNPTAFYLCASSFGYNSPLHFGNGTRLTVT.

This chain links TRBV18 with TRBJ1-2; D is perhaps TRBD1 (5 bases). Trimming left V 8 bases short and J 0 bases short, with 16 bases between. The CDR3 spans 15 residues. The V gene's germline CDR1 is KGHSH and CDR2 LQKENI. CDR3: CASTTDTTANYGYTF. For the CDR3, the DNA is TGTGCCAGCACGACTGACACGACAGCTAACTATGGCTACACCTTC.

The gene calls are TRBV12-5 and TRBJ2-3, with D perhaps TRBD2 (6 bases). The CDR3 runs to 12 residues. CDR1 and CDR2 from the germline V gene are LGHNT and FRNRAP. Trimming stripped 9 bases from V and 2 bases from J, with 9 bases between. The CDR3 loop reads CASGGPTDTQYF. The CDR3 DNA is TGTGCTAGCGGGGGTCCCACAGATACGCAGTATTTT.

This chain uses TRBV5-1 with TRBJ2-7; 8 bases agree with TRBD2. This CDR3 is 15 amino acids long. V was clipped by 6 bases and J by 6 bases; unmatched bases: 14. CDR1 is SGHRS, CDR2 YFSETQ, per germline. CDR3 sequence reads: CASIKAPGGVGEQYF. Written as DNA, the CDR3 is TGCGCCAGCATCAAGGCCCCGGGAGGGGTAGGCGAGCAGTACTTC.

The chain has TRBV5-1 and TRBJ2-1; D gene uncertain. Germline lookup yields CDR1 SGHRS and CDR2 YFSETQ. This CDR3 has 12 amino acids. V was clipped by 1 base and J by 6 bases, with 5 bases between them. The CDR3 is CASSLYINEQFF. The CDR3 nucleotides read TGCGCCAGCAGCTTGTATATCAATGAGCAGTTCTTC.

This chain connects TRBV5-1 to TRBJ1-1; D is perhaps TRBD1 (5 bases). This CDR3 has 16 amino acids. Germline V CDR1 and CDR2: SGHRS, YFSETQ. With 1 base removed from V and 2 bases from J, the gap between germline ends came to 15 bases. The CDR3 DNA follows: TGCGCCAGCAGCTTGACTTCCAGGGCGCGAAACACTGAAGCTTTCTTT. This encodes CASSLTSRARNTEAFF.

This rearrangement joins TRBV11-2 to TRBJ1-2; 11 positions match TRBD1. The CDR3 loop spans 16 amino acids. Germline values: CDR1 SGHAT, CDR2 FQNNGV. With V trimmed by 4 bases and J by 1 base, 5 bases remained unmatched. The chain's CDR3 is CASSWDRGGDNYGYTF. The CDR3 bases are TGTGCCAGCAGCTGGGACAGGGGGGGAGATAACTATGGCTACACCTTC.

This sequence joins TRBV14 and TRBJ1-1; D uncertain. The CDR3 covers 14 residues. Per the germline V gene, CDR1 is SGHDN and CDR2 is FVKESK. The V and J ends lost 5 bases and 6 bases respectively, with 16 bases between them. This CDR3 is CASSFDMKSPEAFF. CDR3 coding DNA: TGTGCCAGCAGCTTCGACATGAAGAGTCCTGAAGCTTTCTTT.

The gene calls are TRBV11-2 and TRBJ1-1; D uncertain. Germline CDR1 and CDR2: SGHAT and FQNNGV. Trimming left V 3 bases short and J 4 bases short, with 12 bases between. This CDR3 is built from 14 residues. Here the CDR3 reads CASSFRGEGTEAFF. CDR3 DNA sequence: TGTGCCAGCAGCTTCCGTGGTGAGGGCACTGAAGCTTTCTTT. The whole variable domain, remainder taken from reference TRBV11-2 and TRBJ1-1, is EAGVAQSPRYKIIEKRQSVAFWCNPISGHATLYWYQQILGQGPKLLIQFQNNGVVDDSQLPKDRFSAERLKGVDSTLKIQPAKLEDSAVYLCASSFRGEGTEAFFGQGTRLTVV.

This clone was seen a single time. CDR3 DNA sequence: TGTGCCAGCAGCTTATCCAACACTGAAGCTTTCTTT. This sequence encodes CASSLSNTEAFF. The chain combines TRBV7-9 with TRBJ1-1; D gene unclear. Germline CDR1 is SEHNR and CDR2 is FQNEAQ (reference sequence). The CDR3 has 12 amino acids. V dropped 2 bases and J dropped 2 bases, with 3 bases sitting between them.

The CDR3 region is CASSPGQGSDYGYTF. The CDR3 nucleotides are TGTGCCAGCTCACCGGGACAGGGGTCCGACTATGGCTACACCTTC. The chain is built from TRBV18 and TRBJ1-2; 10 nucleotides agree with TRBD1. CDR1 and CDR2 (germline): KGHSH, LQKENI. J was trimmed by 3 bases and V by 3 bases; bases with no gene match: 4. The CDR3 is made up of 15 amino acids.

This chain links TRBV5-1 with TRBJ1-6; no definite D call. V shed 2 bases and J shed 4 bases, with 7 bases lying between them. The CDR3 is made up of 14 amino acids. Germline CDR1 and CDR2: SGHRS and YFSETQ. The DNA of the CDR3 is TGCGCCAGCAGCTTAGGACTGTATAATTCACCCCTCCACTTT. It encodes CASSLGLYNSPLHF.

The rearrangement joins TRBV4-1 to TRBJ2-5; no definite D call. Trimming took 2 bases from V and 4 from J, leaving 2 bases between them. Germline V CDR1 and CDR2: MGHRA, YSYEKL. The CDR3 is 11 amino acids. CDR3 in DNA: TGCGCCAGCAGCCAAAGAGAGACCCAGTACTTC. Encoded protein: CASSQRETQYF.